Shown below are 9 T cell receptor beta chains from a single sample sequenced in a study of T cells expressing NK-cell markers. TCRdb reprocessed the 5' RACE reads, with one entry per CDR3 protein and no DNA. The table lists a few hundred thousand distinct CDR3 sequences. The sequencing input was blood T cells: a sorted CD56 or NKG2C T cell subset, CD4+ or CD8+ T cells, or bulk PBMC T cells (not recorded which). The receptor source for this set is a man aged 18 to 35 in good health.

The J gene is TRBJ2-1, the V gene TRBV13; TCRdb indicates TRBD2, and absent DNA this call remains unverified. This CDR3 is built from 16 residues. CDR1 PRHDT and CDR2 FYEKMQ come from the germline V gene (reference sequence). CDR3 in amino acids: CASSLTGTSELNEQFF.

The chain joins TRBV28 to TRBJ2-2; TCRdb proposes TRBD1, but this gene call is untestable without DNA. The CDR3 sequence is 13 residues long. Germline values: CDR1 MDHEN, CDR2 SYDVKM. The CDR3 is CASSEGVAGELFF.

The chain employs TRBV11-2 and TRBJ1-6. CDR3 length: 13 amino acids. Germline CDR1 is SGHAT and CDR2 is FQNNGV. This chain's CDR3 is CASRKDPNSPLHF.

This chain joins TRBV15 and TRBJ2-2; TCRdb names TRBD1, which stays unverified in the absence of DNA. This CDR3 has 16 amino acids. CDR1 and CDR2 (germline): LNHNV, YYDKDF (reference sequence). CDR3 in amino acids: CATSREGEGRTGELFF.

The CDR3 spells CASRRDRASNQPQHF. This rearrangement joins TRBV28 to TRBJ1-5; TCRdb's D call, TRBD1, is unchecked because there is no DNA. CDR1 and CDR2 (germline): MDHEN, SYDVKM. This CDR3 region has 15 residues.

The chain is built from TRBV11-2 and TRBJ2-4; there is no DNA to check the TCRdb D call of TRBD1. The CDR3 length is 14 residues. Germline V CDR1 and CDR2: SGHAT, FQNNGV. The CDR3 sequence: CASSWDRLKNIQYF.

The genes are TRBV28 and TRBJ2-2. Germline CDR1 and CDR2: MDHEN and SYDVKM. The CDR3 has 15 residues. CDR3 residues: CATIPGGVNTGELFF.

The CDR3 is CASSPRPRSGARQFF. The chain has TRBV7-2 and TRBJ2-1; the TCRdb call, TRBD1, lacks DNA for checking. Germline V CDR1 and CDR2: SGHTA, FQGNSA. The CDR3 covers 15 residues.

The rearrangement links TRBV12-3 or TRBV12-4 to TRBJ2-1. The CDR3 is 13 amino acids. This CDR3 reads CASSLIKGLEQFF.